The T cell receptor (beta chain) under discussion was sequenced for a study of TIL therapy for anti-PD-1-resistant metastatic lung cancer. This clone has a handful of counts. Time point specified: pre-treatment sample, taken before nivolumab and TIL therapy. This was the immunoSEQ v3 assay. Libraries were sequenced to some 2 million read pairs (survey) or 5-6 million (deep). The repertoire was sequenced with immunoSEQ multiplex PCR; TCRdb's copy has only in-frame clones and lacks some. This table has tens of thousands of clones, more than 60% appearing once. With 11 bases clipped from V and 5 bases from J, the junction kept 8 bases outside the gene matches. CDR3 length: 14 amino acids. Germline CDR1 and CDR2: MNHNS and SASEGT.

The receptor was isolated from a person aged 25 to 80 with non-small cell lung cancer. Sequencing used blood, obtained at baseline. The rearrangement links TRBV6-1 to TRBJ1-6; TRBD1 matches at 8 bases. The CDR3 region has the DNA TGTGCCGGGGAGACAGGGGTGAATAATTCACCCCTCCACTTT. It yields the protein CAGETGVNNSPLHF.